The 7 T cell receptor beta chains listed next were all sequenced from one sample in a study of OX40 agonist ivuxolimab in advanced cancers. Assay: immunoSEQ multiplex PCR; the TCRdb copy retains only in-frame clones and omits some. The sample carries under 70,000 clones, around 86% recorded once. The starting material was CD4+ or CD8+ T cells sorted from blood, obtained in a trial of the OX40 agonist ivuxolimab. These receptor sequences come from an adult with an advanced solid tumor such as melanoma, head and neck, liver or kidney cancer.

The rearrangement links TRBV7-6 to TRBJ1-5; D is undetermined. Germline CDR1 reads SGHVS; CDR2 reads FNYEAQ. Trimming took off 2 bases at V and 4 bases at J, with 6 bases between the two ends. There are 13 residues in the CDR3. CDR3: CASSLRRNQPQHF. The CDR3 DNA reads as TGTGCCAGCAGCTTACGCCGGAATCAGCCCCAGCATTTT.

The gene calls are TRBV14 and TRBJ2-7; D is undetermined. This CDR3 is built from 13 residues. In germline, CDR1 is SGHDN, CDR2 FVKESK. The V end lost 4 bases, the J end lost 11 bases, and 18 bases lay between the germline ends. The CDR3 reads CASSLLINGPEYF. CDR3 nucleotides: TGTGCCAGCAGCCTTTTGATCAACGGACCAGAGTACTTC. Filled out from reference TRBV14 and TRBJ2-7, the complete variable domain reads EAGVTQFPSHSVIEKGQTVTLRCDPISGHDNLYWYRRVMGKEIKFLLHFVKESKQDESGMPNNRFLAERTGGTYSTLKVQPAELEDSGVYFCASSLLINGPEYFGPGTRLTVT.

The V call is TRBV6-5, the J call TRBJ1-5; 9 nucleotides line up with TRBD1. The junction had 4 bases not matched to a gene; V was cut back by 6 bases and J by 7 bases. The CDR3 has 13 residues. Germline V gene data show CDR1 as MNHEY and CDR2 as SVGAGI. The CDR3 reads CASRDRGNQPQHF. For the CDR3, the DNA is TGTGCCAGCAGAGACAGGGGGAACCAGCCCCAGCATTTT.

The chain employs TRBV2 and TRBJ2-2; D uncertain. This CDR3 spans 16 amino acids. Trimming took 7 bases from V and 0 from J, leaving 15 bases between them. CDR1 SNHLY and CDR2 FYNNEI come from the germline V gene. The CDR3 loop reads CASTYRASPNTGELFF. CDR3 nucleotides: TGTGCCAGCACTTACCGCGCGTCCCCGAACACCGGGGAGCTGTTTTTT.

This chain connects TRBV5-4 to TRBJ2-3; D call uncertain. V lost 2 bases and J 5 bases, leaving 3 bases between the germline ends. The CDR3 is made up of 11 amino acids. CDR1 is SGHNT and CDR2 is YYREEE in the germline V gene (reference sequence). Written as DNA, the CDR3 is TGTGCCAGCAGCTTCAAAGATACGCAGTATTTT. Amino acids: CASSFKDTQYF.

The CDR3 sequence is CATARGQVNTEAFF. The CDR3 DNA follows: TGTGCCACTGCCCGTGGGCAGGTTAACACTGAAGCTTTCTTT. The V and J genes are TRBV19 and TRBJ1-1; D gene ambiguous. The CDR3 loop spans 14 amino acids. With 10 bases removed from V and 2 bases from J, the gap between germline ends came to 17 bases. The germline V gene encodes CDR1 LNHDA and CDR2 SQIVND (reference sequence). The full variable domain, with the rest looked up from reference TRBV19 and TRBJ1-1, is DGGITQSPKYLFRKEGQNVTLSCEQNLNHDAMYWYRQDPGQGLRLIYYSQIVNDFQKGDIAEGYSVSREKKESFPLTVTSAQKNPTAFYLCATARGQVNTEAFFGQGTRLTVV.

V usage is TRBV5-4 and J usage is TRBJ2-3; 7 bases agree with TRBD1. This CDR3 comprises 16 residues. The germline gives CDR1 SGHNT, CDR2 YYREEE (reference sequence). With 2 bases clipped from V and 8 bases from J, the junction kept 14 bases outside the gene matches. The CDR3 region is CASSFSVGTADGTQYF. The DNA for the CDR3 is TGTGCCAGCAGCTTTAGCGTCGGGACAGCCGATGGTACGCAGTATTTT.